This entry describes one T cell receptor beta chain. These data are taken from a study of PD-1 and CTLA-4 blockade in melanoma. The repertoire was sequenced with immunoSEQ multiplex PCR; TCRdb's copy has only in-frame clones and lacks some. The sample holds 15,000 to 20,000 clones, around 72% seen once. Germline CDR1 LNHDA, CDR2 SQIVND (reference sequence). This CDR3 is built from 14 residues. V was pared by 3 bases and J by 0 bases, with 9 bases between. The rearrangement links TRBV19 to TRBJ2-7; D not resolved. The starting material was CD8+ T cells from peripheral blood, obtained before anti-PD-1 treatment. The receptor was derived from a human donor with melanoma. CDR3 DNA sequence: TGTGCCAGTAGTATGGTCAGTAGCTCCTACGAGCAGTACTTC. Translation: CASSMVSSSYEQYF.